This TCR beta chain appears in the sequencing data of a study of spatial heterogeneity in lung cancer. About the research overall: Combinations of a unique TCR and a UMI were tallied in raw reads, and on average each appeared more than ten times.

Germline assignment: CDR1 MNHEY and CDR2 SMNVEV (reference sequence). Trimming took 6 bases from V and 2 from J, leaving 13 bases between them. CDR3 length equals 14 residues. TCRdb used MiXCR to reprocess the 5' RACE reads, holding one entry per CDR3 protein. The sample records about 44,000 distinct CDR3 sequences, roughly 15% being singletons. As for time point: sample taken at primary tumor resection. The donors, about 78 patients with untreated early-stage non-small cell lung cancer, provided the samples. Whole RNA, isolated from tumor, nontumor lung or frozen PBMC, was sequenced without prior sorting.

The input for sequencing was PBMCs, taken at surgery. This receptor was identified in a male donor with early-stage non-small cell lung cancer. The chain is built from TRBV27 and TRBJ2-5; D possibly corresponds to TRBD2 (5 bases). CDR3 amino acids: CASSWASSQETQYF. CDR3 bases: TGTGCCAGCAGCTGGGCTAGCAGTCAAGAGACCCAGTACTTC.